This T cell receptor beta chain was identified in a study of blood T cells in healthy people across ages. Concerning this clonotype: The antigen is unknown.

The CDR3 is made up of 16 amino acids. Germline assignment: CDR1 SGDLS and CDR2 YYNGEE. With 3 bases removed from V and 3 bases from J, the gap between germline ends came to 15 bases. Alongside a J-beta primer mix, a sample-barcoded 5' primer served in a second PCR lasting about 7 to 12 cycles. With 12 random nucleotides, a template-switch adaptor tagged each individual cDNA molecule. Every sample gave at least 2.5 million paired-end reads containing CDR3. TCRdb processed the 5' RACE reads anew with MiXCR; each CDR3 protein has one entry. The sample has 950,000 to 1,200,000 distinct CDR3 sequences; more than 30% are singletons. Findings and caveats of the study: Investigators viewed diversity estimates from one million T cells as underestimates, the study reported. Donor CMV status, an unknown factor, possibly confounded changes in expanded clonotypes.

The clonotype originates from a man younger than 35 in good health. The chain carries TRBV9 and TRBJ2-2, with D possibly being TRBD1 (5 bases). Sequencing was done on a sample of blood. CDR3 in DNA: TGTGCCAGCAGCGCCCCTCACTTAGGGGACACCGGGGAGCTGTTTTTT. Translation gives CASSAPHLGDTGELFF.